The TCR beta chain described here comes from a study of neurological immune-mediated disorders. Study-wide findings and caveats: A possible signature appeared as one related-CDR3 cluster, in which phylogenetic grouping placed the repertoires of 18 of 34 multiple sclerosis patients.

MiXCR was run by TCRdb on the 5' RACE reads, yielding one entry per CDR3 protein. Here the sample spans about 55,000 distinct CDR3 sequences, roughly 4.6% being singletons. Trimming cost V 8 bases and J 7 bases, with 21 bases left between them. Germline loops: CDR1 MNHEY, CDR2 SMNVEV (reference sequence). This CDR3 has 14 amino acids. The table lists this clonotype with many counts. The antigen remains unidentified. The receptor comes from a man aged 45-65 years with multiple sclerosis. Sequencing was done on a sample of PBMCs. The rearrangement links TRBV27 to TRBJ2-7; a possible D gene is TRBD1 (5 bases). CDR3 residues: CASWAPDRAVEQYF. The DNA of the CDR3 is TGTGCCAGCTGGGCACCTGACAGAGCTGTTGAGCAGTACTTC.